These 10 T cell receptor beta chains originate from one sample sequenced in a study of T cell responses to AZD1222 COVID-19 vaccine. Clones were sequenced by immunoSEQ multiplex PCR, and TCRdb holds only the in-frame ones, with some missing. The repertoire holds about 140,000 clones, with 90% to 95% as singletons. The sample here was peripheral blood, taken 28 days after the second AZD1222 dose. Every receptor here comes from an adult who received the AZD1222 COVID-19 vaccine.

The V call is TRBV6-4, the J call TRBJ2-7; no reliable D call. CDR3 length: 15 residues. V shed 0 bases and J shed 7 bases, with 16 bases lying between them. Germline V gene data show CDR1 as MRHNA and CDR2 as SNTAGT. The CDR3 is CASSDSGSPVGEQYF. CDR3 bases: TGTGCCAGCAGTGACTCGGGATCCCCGGTGGGTGAGCAGTACTTC.

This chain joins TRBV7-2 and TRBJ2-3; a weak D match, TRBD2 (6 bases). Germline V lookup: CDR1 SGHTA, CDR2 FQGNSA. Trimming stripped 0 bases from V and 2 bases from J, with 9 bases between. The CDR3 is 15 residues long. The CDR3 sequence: CASSLASGLTDTQYF. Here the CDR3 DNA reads TGTGCCAGCAGCTTAGCTAGCGGCCTCACAGATACGCAGTATTTT.

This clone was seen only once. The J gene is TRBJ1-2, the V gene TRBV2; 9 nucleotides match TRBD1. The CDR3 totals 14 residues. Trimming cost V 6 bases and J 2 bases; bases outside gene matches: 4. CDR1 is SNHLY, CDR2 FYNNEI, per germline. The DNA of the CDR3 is TGTGCCAGCAGGGGGACAGGGAGAAACTATGGCTACACCTTC. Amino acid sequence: CASRGTGRNYGYTF.

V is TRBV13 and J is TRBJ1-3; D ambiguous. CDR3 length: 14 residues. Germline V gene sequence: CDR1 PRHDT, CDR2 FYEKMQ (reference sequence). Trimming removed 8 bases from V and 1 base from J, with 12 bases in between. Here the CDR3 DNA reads TGTGCCAGCCCGGAGTTATGGTCTGGAAACACCATATATTTT. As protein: CASPELWSGNTIYF.

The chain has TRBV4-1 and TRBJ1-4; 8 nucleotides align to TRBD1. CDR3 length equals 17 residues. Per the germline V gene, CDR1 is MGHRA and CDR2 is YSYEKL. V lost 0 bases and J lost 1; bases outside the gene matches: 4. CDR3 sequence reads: CASSQEQGGGTNEKLFF. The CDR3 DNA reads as TGCGCCAGCAGCCAAGAACAGGGGGGGGGAACTAATGAAAAACTGTTTTTT.

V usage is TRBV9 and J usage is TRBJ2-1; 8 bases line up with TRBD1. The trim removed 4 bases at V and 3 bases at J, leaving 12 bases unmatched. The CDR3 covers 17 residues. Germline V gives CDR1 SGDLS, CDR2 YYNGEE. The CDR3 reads CASSPRQGSLNYNEQFF. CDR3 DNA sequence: TGTGCCAGCAGCCCGAGACAGGGGAGCTTAAACTACAATGAGCAGTTCTTC.

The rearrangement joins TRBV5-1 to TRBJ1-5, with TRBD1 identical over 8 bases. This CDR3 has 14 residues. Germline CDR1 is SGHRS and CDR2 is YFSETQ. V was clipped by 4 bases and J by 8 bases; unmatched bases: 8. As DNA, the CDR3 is TGCGCCAGCAGCATCGGACAGGGAGATGAGCCCCAGCATTTT. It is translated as CASSIGQGDEPQHF. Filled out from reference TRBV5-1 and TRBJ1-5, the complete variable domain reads KAGVTQTPRYLIKTRGQQVTLSCSPISGHRSVSWYQQTPGQGLQFLFEYFSETQRNKGNFPGRFSGRQFSNSRSEMNVSTLELGDSALYLCASSIGQGDEPQHFGDGTRLSIL.

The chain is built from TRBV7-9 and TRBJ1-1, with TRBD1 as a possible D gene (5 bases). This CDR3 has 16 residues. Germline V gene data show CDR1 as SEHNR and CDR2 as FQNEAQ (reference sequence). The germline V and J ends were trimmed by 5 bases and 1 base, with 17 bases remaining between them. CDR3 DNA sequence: TGTGCCAGCAGCCCTAGAGCGACAGCCAAGAACACTGAAGCTTTCTTT. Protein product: CASSPRATAKNTEAFF.

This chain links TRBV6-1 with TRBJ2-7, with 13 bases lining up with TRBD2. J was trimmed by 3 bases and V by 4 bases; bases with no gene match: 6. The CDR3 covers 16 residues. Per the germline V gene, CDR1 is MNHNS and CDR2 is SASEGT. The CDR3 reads CASSGTSGRKGYEQYF. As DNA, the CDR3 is TGTGCCAGCAGTGGGACTAGCGGGAGAAAGGGCTACGAGCAGTACTTC.

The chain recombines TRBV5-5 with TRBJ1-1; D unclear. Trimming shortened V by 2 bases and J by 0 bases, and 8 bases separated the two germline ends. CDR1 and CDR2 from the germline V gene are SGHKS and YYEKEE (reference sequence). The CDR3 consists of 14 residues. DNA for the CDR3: TGTGCCAGCAGCTTTAGACACCTGAACACTGAAGCTTTCTTT. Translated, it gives CASSFRHLNTEAFF.